The entry below gives a single TCR beta chain sequence along with its context. The assay was immunoSEQ multiplex PCR, and TCRdb's table has in-frame clones only and misses some. Here the sample spans a few million clones, 85% to 95% being singletons. Trimming cost V 8 bases and J 2 bases, with 13 bases left between them. In germline, CDR1 is KGHSH, CDR2 LQKENI. The CDR3 has 13 residues. The data were taken from a study of shared clonotypes between healthy human individuals. The material sequenced was naive CD4+ T cells sorted from blood. The subset denotes: CD45RA+ positively selected. This sequence originates from a man in his late teens or twenties in good health. This rearrangement joins TRBV18 to TRBJ2-7; possibly TRBD2 for D (6 bases). Here the CDR3 reads CASTSTSPYEQYF. For the CDR3, the DNA is TGTGCCAGCACCTCAACTAGCCCCTACGAGCAGTACTTC.